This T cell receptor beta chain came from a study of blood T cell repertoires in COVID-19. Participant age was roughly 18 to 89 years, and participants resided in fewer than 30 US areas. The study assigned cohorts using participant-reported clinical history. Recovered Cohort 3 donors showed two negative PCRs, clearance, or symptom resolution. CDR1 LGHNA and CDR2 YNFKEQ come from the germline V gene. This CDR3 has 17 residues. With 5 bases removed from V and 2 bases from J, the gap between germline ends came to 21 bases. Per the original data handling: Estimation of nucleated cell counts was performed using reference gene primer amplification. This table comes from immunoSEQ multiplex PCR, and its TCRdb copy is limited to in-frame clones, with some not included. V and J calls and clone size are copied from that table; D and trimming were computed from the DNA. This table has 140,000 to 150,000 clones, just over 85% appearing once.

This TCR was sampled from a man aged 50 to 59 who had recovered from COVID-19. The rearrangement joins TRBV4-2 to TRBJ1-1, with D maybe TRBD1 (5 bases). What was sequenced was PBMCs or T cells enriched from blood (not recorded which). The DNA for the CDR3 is TGTGCCAGCAGCAGACGAGCCACAGGATTTTTTAACACTGAAGCTTTCTTT. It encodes CASSRRATGFFNTEAFF.